These 23 T cell receptor beta chains were sequenced from one sample in a study of long-term antiretroviral therapy in people with HIV. With survey level as its setting, the immunoSEQ assay was v3.0. Method: immunoSEQ multiplex PCR; TCRdb's copy keeps in-frame clones and lacks some. The repertoire includes about 22,000 clones, under 90% of them detected once, and around 18% sits in the top ten. Sequenced material: unsorted PBMCs, taken 0.5 years before starting antiretroviral therapy. The source is a middle-aged man with HIV.

As regards this clone: This same CDR3 is encoded by further DNA sequences in the sample. The chain is built from TRBV4-3 and TRBJ1-4, with unresolved D. V lost 4 bases, J lost 5 bases, and 14 bases lay in between. CDR1 LGHNA and CDR2 YSLEER come from the germline V gene. The CDR3 spans 15 residues. The DNA for the CDR3 is TGCGCCAGCAGCCTCCAAGGACGGGGAAATGAAAAACTGTTTTTT. It codes for CASSLQGRGNEKLFF.

The rearrangement joins TRBV27 to TRBJ1-5, with D unclear. CDR3 length equals 13 residues. Germline loops: CDR1 MNHEY, CDR2 SMNVEV (reference sequence). Trimming took 3 bases from V and 5 from J, leaving 8 bases between them. CDR3 nucleotide sequence: TGTGCCAGCAGTTTGACGGTGGATCAGCCCCAGCATTTT. Its translation is CASSLTVDQPQHF.

This rearrangement joins TRBV7-6 to TRBJ1-2, with 10 bases that match TRBD1. Germline loops: CDR1 SGHVS, CDR2 FNYEAQ. Losses at the gene ends were 5 bases for V and 7 bases for J; bases not matched to a gene: 10. This CDR3 has 15 residues. CDR3 nucleotides: TGTGCCAGCAGCCCCAGACAGGGGGCGACAGGTGGCTACACCTTC. Translating it yields CASSPRQGATGGYTF.

A single count supports this clone. This sequence joins TRBV5-1 and TRBJ1-2; D is unclear. The CDR3 length is 17 residues. Germline CDR1 reads SGHRS; CDR2 reads YFSETQ. The V end was cut by 0 bases, the J end by 0 bases, with 15 bases between. The DNA of the CDR3 is TGCGCCAGCAGCTTGGGTGCGGGGTTCATACCTAACTATGGCTACACCTTC. This gives the protein CASSLGAGFIPNYGYTF.

This clone showed up just once. DNA of the CDR3: TGCAGCGTTGTGGAATGGAGGAACACTGAAGCTTTCTTT. Residues: CSVVEWRNTEAFF. The gene calls are TRBV29-1 and TRBJ1-1; D is unresolved. CDR3 length: 13 residues. The germline V and J ends were trimmed by 4 bases and 1 base, with 10 bases remaining between them. The germline V gene encodes CDR1 SQVTM and CDR2 ANQGSEA.

This sequence joins TRBV5-1 and TRBJ2-5, with D perhaps being TRBD1 or TRBD2 (5 bases each). V was clipped by 3 bases and J by 10 bases, with 28 bases between them. CDR1 is SGHRS and CDR2 is YFSETQ in the germline V gene. The CDR3 consists of 17 residues. The CDR3 here is CASSSYPDTVGIEGQYF. As DNA, the CDR3 is TGCGCCAGCAGCTCTTACCCGGACACGGTAGGGATTGAGGGCCAGTACTTC.

V usage is TRBV6-5 and J usage is TRBJ1-1, with D uncertain. The CDR3 is 15 residues long. V lost 4 bases to trimming and J lost 2 bases, with 14 bases between them. Germline V lookup: CDR1 MNHEY, CDR2 SVGAGI. This CDR3 is CASSSTNLLNTEAFF. CDR3 DNA sequence: TGTGCCAGCAGTTCCACCAATTTATTAAACACTGAAGCTTTCTTT.

This chain uses TRBV10-1 with TRBJ2-5; D may be TRBD1 (6 bases). The CDR3 spans 16 residues. V was pared by 4 bases and J by 1 base, with 16 bases between. Germline V CDR1 and CDR2: WNHNN, SYGVQD (reference sequence). Here the CDR3 reads CASSGLVGGPQETQYF. CDR3 in DNA: TGCGCCAGCAGTGGTTTGGTAGGGGGTCCCCAAGAGACCCAGTACTTC.

The V and J genes are TRBV28 and TRBJ1-1, with D uncertain. CDR3 length: 10 amino acids. Germline-derived CDR1 and CDR2 are MDHEN and SYDVKM. Trimming shortened V by 4 bases and J by 8 bases, and 5 bases separated the two germline ends. The CDR3 loop is CASSSNEAFF. The CDR3 nucleotides read TGTGCCAGCAGTTCGAACGAAGCTTTCTTT.

The rearrangement links TRBV5-1 to TRBJ1-2; D not resolved. Germline CDR1 and CDR2: SGHRS and YFSETQ. This CDR3 spans 16 amino acids. V lost 4 bases and J 8 bases, leaving 24 bases between the germline ends. The chain's CDR3 is CASSPNVGQAMGGYTF. The DNA for the CDR3 is TGCGCCAGCAGCCCAAACGTCGGGCAGGCAATGGGAGGCTACACCTTC.

The chain couples TRBV9 to TRBJ2-2; no definite D call. Germline V gene sequence: CDR1 SGDLS, CDR2 YYNGEE. This CDR3 is 13 amino acids long. Trimming stripped 2 bases from V and 2 bases from J, with 4 bases between. As DNA, the CDR3 is TGTGCCAGCAGCGTTACTAACACCGGGGAGCTGTTTTTT. It codes for CASSVTNTGELFF.

The chain joins TRBV5-1 to TRBJ2-2; TRBD1 matches at 7 bases. With V trimmed by 5 bases and J by 1 base, 8 bases remained unmatched. Germline CDR1 and CDR2: SGHRS and YFSETQ. This CDR3 region has 16 residues. The CDR3 is CASSTWGTVNTGELFF. In nucleotides, the CDR3 is TGCGCCAGCAGTACTTGGGGGACAGTGAACACCGGGGAGCTGTTTTTT.

This clone has more than one count but fewer than ten. This chain connects TRBV18 to TRBJ1-2, with TRBD1 matching 10 bases. The junction had 0 bases not matched to a gene; V was cut back by 3 bases and J by 2 bases. The CDR3 has 14 amino acids. CDR1 is KGHSH and CDR2 is LQKENI in the germline V gene. The CDR3 spells CASSPTGGNYGYTF. DNA of the CDR3: TGTGCCAGCTCACCGACAGGGGGCAACTATGGCTACACCTTC.

The chain employs TRBV29-1 and TRBJ1-4, with D uncertain. V lost 7 bases and J lost 8, with 11 bases in between. CDR3 length: 11 amino acids. Per germline, CDR1 SQVTM and CDR2 ANQGSEA. As DNA, the CDR3 is TGCAGCGGGACGATTGGGGAAAAACTGTTTTTT. Translating it yields CSGTIGEKLFF. Filled out from reference TRBV29-1 and TRBJ1-4, the complete variable domain reads SAVISQKPSRDICQRGTSLTIQCQVDSQVTMMFWYRQQPGQSLTLIATANQGSEATYESGFVIDKFPISRPNLTFSTLTVSNMSPEDSSIYLCSGTIGEKLFFGSGTQLSVL.

The chain uses TRBV6-1 and TRBJ2-2, with D perhaps matching TRBD1 (6 bases). V lost 4 bases to trimming and J lost 0 bases, with 12 bases between them. Germline V CDR1 and CDR2: MNHNS, SASEGT. This CDR3 has 16 residues. The CDR3 is CASSGRTDPNTGELFF. The CDR3 DNA reads as TGTGCCAGCAGTGGCCGGACAGACCCGAACACCGGGGAGCTGTTTTTT.

The V call is TRBV19, the J call TRBJ1-1; no definite D call. CDR1 and CDR2 from the germline V gene are LNHDA and SQIVND (reference sequence). V was clipped by 8 bases and J by 2 bases, with 18 bases between them. The CDR3 runs to 15 residues. CDR3 DNA sequence: TGTGCCAGTTTAACGGCGTTTTCGGGCAACACTGAAGCTTTCTTT. This encodes CASLTAFSGNTEAFF.

V is TRBV7-8 and J is TRBJ1-4; 9 bases are a match to TRBD1. Germline V gene lookup returns CDR1 SGHVS and CDR2 FQNEAQ. V trimming: 3 bases; J trimming: 10 bases; junction bases outside the gene matches: 3. The CDR3 sequence is 13 residues long. The CDR3, as DNA: TGTGCCAGCAGCTTCGACAGGGGGGGAAAACTGTTTTTT. This gives the protein CASSFDRGGKLFF.

V gene TRBV30 combines with J gene TRBJ1-1; no definite D call. This CDR3 has 13 residues. V was trimmed by 2 bases and J by 3 bases, leaving 10 bases between them. CDR1 is GTSNPN, CDR2 SVGIG, per germline (reference sequence). The CDR3 sequence is CAWSREWDTEAFF. The CDR3 DNA follows: TGTGCCTGGAGTAGGGAATGGGACACTGAAGCTTTCTTT.

The CDR3 bases are TGCGCCAGCCCCCTCGCCCCAGGACTAGCGGTCGGGGAGCAGTACTTC. Encoded protein: CASPLAPGLAVGEQYF. The chain combines TRBV4-1 with TRBJ2-7; the match to TRBD2 covers 10 bases. CDR1 and CDR2 from the germline V gene are MGHRA and YSYEKL. CDR3 size: 16 residues. The V and J ends lost 8 bases and 7 bases, in that order; junction bases with no gene match: 17.

The chain combines TRBV4-3 with TRBJ2-3; D call uncertain. The CDR3 loop spans 13 amino acids. Trimming stripped 1 base from V and 4 bases from J, with 6 bases between. The V gene's germline CDR1 is LGHNA and CDR2 YSLEER. The CDR3 here is CASSQGDSDTQYF. CDR3 nucleotide sequence: TGCGCCAGCAGCCAAGGGGATTCAGATACGCAGTATTTT.

CDR3 region: CASSQEGQGGSPLHF. CDR3 bases: TGCGCCAGCAGCCAAGAGGGACAGGGAGGCTCACCCCTCCACTTT. The rearrangement links TRBV4-3 to TRBJ1-6; the match to TRBD1 covers 9 bases. V was pared by 0 bases and J by 10 bases, with 4 bases of the junction left unmatched. CDR3 length: 15 amino acids. CDR1 LGHNA and CDR2 YSLEER come from the germline V gene.

This sequence joins TRBV7-9 and TRBJ1-6; TRBD1 matches at 8 bases. Trimming at V came to 1 base and at J to 9 bases, leaving 5 bases not matched to a gene. The CDR3 runs to 15 residues. Per the germline V gene, CDR1 is SEHNR and CDR2 is FQNEAQ (reference sequence). CDR3 bases: TGTGCCAGCAGCTTAGAGACAGGGGTTGTTTCACCCCTCCACTTT. It is translated as CASSLETGVVSPLHF. The full variable domain, in which reference TRBV7-9 and TRBJ1-6 provide the parts outside the CDR3, is DTGVSQNPRHKITKRGQNVTFRCDPISEHNRLYWYRQTLGQGPEFLTYFQNEAQLEKSRLLSDRFSAERPKGSFSTLEIQRTEQGDSAMYLCASSLETGVVSPLHFGNGTRLTVT.

The chain employs TRBV19 and TRBJ1-3; 7 nucleotides match TRBD1. This CDR3 is built from 14 residues. The trim removed 8 bases at V and 4 bases at J, leaving 8 bases unmatched. Germline CDR1 reads LNHDA; CDR2 reads SQIVND (reference sequence). CDR3 in amino acids: CASSVGGIGNTIYF. CDR3 sequence (DNA): TGTGCCAGTTCGGTAGGGGGCATCGGAAACACCATATATTTT.